The 18 T cell receptor beta chains given below trace back to one sample, sequenced in a study of shared clonotypes between healthy human individuals. Data came from immunoSEQ multiplex PCR; TCRdb stores just in-frame clones and leaves some out. The table shows roughly 720,000 clones, with roughly 87% occurring only once. Specimen: memory CD8+ T cells from PBMCs. The subset is: CD45RO+ cells pooled with CCR7-negative TemRA cells. The origin of the receptors is a man between 18 and 35 years old in good health. Some clones in this sample may be carry-over from other donors' samples.

V gene TRBV7-9 combines with J gene TRBJ2-1; 7 positions match TRBD2. Germline CDR1 reads SEHNR; CDR2 reads FQNEAQ (reference sequence). CDR3 size: 16 residues. J gave up 7 bases and V 2 bases, and 11 bases lay outside the gene matches. CDR3 sequence (DNA): TGTGCCAGCAGCTTAAGACAAGGACTAGATTTTAATGAGCAGTTCTTC. It codes for CASSLRQGLDFNEQFF.

This chain connects TRBV6-5 to TRBJ2-5; tentative D call: TRBD1 (6 bases). V lost 6 bases and J lost 3, with 14 bases in between. Germline V gene lookup returns CDR1 MNHEY and CDR2 SVGAGI. The CDR3 has 14 amino acids. CDR3 sequence reads: CASSRDKDEETQYF. For the CDR3, the DNA is TGTGCCAGCAGCCGGGACAAGGATGAAGAGACCCAGTACTTC.

The CDR3: CASSHPGTSGKSPYEQYF. Here the CDR3 DNA reads TGTGCCAGCAGCCACCCGGGGACTAGCGGGAAATCGCCCTACGAGCAGTACTTC. The chain carries TRBV9 and TRBJ2-7; 13 bases match TRBD2. The CDR3 covers 18 residues. The germline CDR1 and CDR2 sequences are SGDLS and YYNGEE. Trimming cost V 4 bases and J 2 bases; bases outside gene matches: 12.

This chain uses TRBV6-5 with TRBJ2-7; a weak D match, TRBD2 (5 bases). Germline V lookup: CDR1 MNHEY, CDR2 SVGAGI. CDR3 length: 14 residues. The V end was cut by 0 bases, the J end by 6 bases, with 12 bases between. The CDR3 DNA is TGTGCCAGCAGTTACTCAATCGGGGATGGCGAGCAGTACTTC. This translates into CASSYSIGDGEQYF.

The chain couples TRBV5-1 to TRBJ2-1, with D perhaps TRBD1 (5 bases). Germline V gene lookup returns CDR1 SGHRS and CDR2 YFSETQ. This CDR3 is built from 16 residues. V lost 4 bases, J lost 4 bases, and 18 bases lay in between. The DNA for the CDR3 is TGCGCCAGCAGCCCTTCCATACAAGGGGCTTACAATGAGCAGTTCTTC. This encodes CASSPSIQGAYNEQFF. Full variable domain (outside the CDR3, taken from reference TRBV5-1 and TRBJ2-1): KAGVTQTPRYLIKTRGQQVTLSCSPISGHRSVSWYQQTPGQGLQFLFEYFSETQRNKGNFPGRFSGRQFSNSRSEMNVSTLELGDSALYLCASSPSIQGAYNEQFFGPGTRLTVL.

J is TRBJ2-3 and V is TRBV4-3; 12 bases match TRBD2. This CDR3 spans 18 amino acids. Per the germline V gene, CDR1 is LGHNA and CDR2 is YSLEER. Trimming removed 0 bases from V and 2 bases from J; junction bases left unmatched: 6. For the CDR3, the DNA is TGCGCCAGCAGCCAAGATCGGCCTAGCGGGAGGGACACAGATACGCAGTATTTT. Residues: CASSQDRPSGRDTDTQYF.

The CDR3 bases are TGTGCCATCAGTGATTGGGAGGGAAACACCATATATTTT. Amino acid sequence: CAISDWEGNTIYF. V gene TRBV10-3 combines with J gene TRBJ1-3; unclear D gene. Germline V gene lookup returns CDR1 ENHRY and CDR2 SYGVKD. Trimming took off 3 bases at V and 4 bases at J, with 7 bases between the two ends. The CDR3 is made up of 13 amino acids.

Notes on this clone: A read error is possible here, since a much larger clone lies one base away. The same CDR3 arises from other DNA sequences in this sample as well. This rearrangement joins TRBV5-6 to TRBJ1-5, with 8 bases aligning to TRBD1. The CDR3 extends over 14 amino acids. The V gene end was trimmed by 2 bases and the J gene end by 4 bases; junction bases not matched to a gene: 2. Germline V gene sequence: CDR1 SGHDT, CDR2 YYEEEE. The CDR3 is CASSLGTGNQPQHF. Here the CDR3 DNA reads TGTGCCAGCAGCTTAGGGACAGGAAATCAGCCCCAGCATTTT.

The chain employs TRBV4-3 and TRBJ2-7, with D uncertain. Germline assignment: CDR1 LGHNA and CDR2 YSLEER. The CDR3 has 14 amino acids. V was shortened by 2 bases and J by 2 bases, with 10 bases between the two germline ends. CDR3 in DNA: TGCGCCAGCAGCCAATACAGCCTCACCTACGAGCAGTACTTC. It codes for CASSQYSLTYEQYF.

The chain couples TRBV6-5 to TRBJ1-2; D call uncertain. CDR1 MNHEY and CDR2 SVGAGI come from the germline V gene. The CDR3 extends over 15 amino acids. Trimming took off 2 bases at V and 3 bases at J, with 13 bases between the two ends. The DNA of the CDR3 is TGTGCCAGCAGTTACACATGGACCTCCGACTATGGCTACACCTTC. This translates into CASSYTWTSDYGYTF.

The chain employs TRBV7-2 and TRBJ1-5, with D perhaps matching TRBD1 (5 bases). Between the trimmed V and J ends, which lost 6 bases and 6 bases, there was a span of 18 bases. The CDR3 is made up of 15 amino acids. The germline V gene encodes CDR1 SGHTA and CDR2 FQGNSA. CDR3 sequence (DNA): TGTGCCAGCAGTGGCAGGGAGATTGGGATTCAGCCCCAGCATTTT. Translation: CASSGREIGIQPQHF.

The chain couples TRBV2 to TRBJ1-5, with D perhaps matching TRBD1 (5 bases). The germline CDR1 and CDR2 sequences are SNHLY and FYNNEI. This CDR3 contains 13 residues. V lost 4 bases and J lost 4, with 8 bases in between. The CDR3 coding sequence is TGTGCCAGCAGTGGGGGCACAAATCAGCCCCAGCATTTT. This codes for CASSGGTNQPQHF.

The chain combines TRBV29-1 with TRBJ2-1, with D tentatively TRBD1 (8 bases). The CDR3 is 14 amino acids. Trimming left V 4 bases short and J 6 bases short, with 16 bases between. The germline V gene encodes CDR1 SQVTM and CDR2 ANQGSEA. DNA for the CDR3: TGCAGCGTTGTACAGGGGGGGTCTGGCAATGAGCAGTTCTTC. It yields the protein CSVVQGGSGNEQFF.

The chain has TRBV7-6 and TRBJ2-5, with D perhaps given as TRBD1 or TRBD2 (5 bases each). The CDR3 has 15 amino acids. Trimming cost V 5 bases and J 10 bases, with 23 bases left between them. CDR1 is SGHVS, CDR2 FNYEAQ, per germline. Written as DNA, the CDR3 is TGTGCCAGCAGCCGACCATCCGGGACGCCCGGGGACCAGTACTTC. Protein product: CASSRPSGTPGDQYF. The entire variable domain, with the rest obtained from reference TRBV7-6 and TRBJ2-5, is as follows: GAGVSQSPRYKVTKRGQDVALRCDPISGHVSLYWYRQALGQGPEFLTYFNYEAQQDKSGLPNDRFSAERPEGSISTLTIQRTEQRDSAMYRCASSRPSGTPGDQYFGPGTRLLVL.

The V gene is TRBV28, the J gene TRBJ1-1; tentatively, D is TRBD1 (6 bases). Germline V gives CDR1 MDHEN, CDR2 SYDVKM. This CDR3 is 17 amino acids long. V was pared by 6 bases and J by 4 bases, with 24 bases between. CDR3 nucleotides: TGTGCCAGCAGCCCGGGTGTATGGGGGCGCCTGGGCACTGAAGCTTTCTTT. It specifies CASSPGVWGRLGTEAFF.

The CDR3: CAWNHEQFFYEQYF. The DNA of the CDR3 is TGTGCCTGGAATCATGAACAGTTTTTCTACGAGCAGTACTTC. V is TRBV30 and J is TRBJ2-7, with unresolved D. Germline CDR1 GTSNPN, CDR2 SVGIG (reference sequence). Trimming removed 4 bases from V and 3 bases from J, with 16 bases in between. This CDR3 is built from 14 residues.

The chain carries TRBV7-9 and TRBJ2-1; possible D gene TRBD2, 5 bases. Trimming took 2 bases from V and 0 from J, leaving 8 bases between them. The CDR3 consists of 15 residues. The V gene's germline CDR1 is SEHNR and CDR2 FQNEAQ (reference sequence). The CDR3: CASSLREPSYNEQFF. DNA of the CDR3: TGTGCCAGCAGCTTACGGGAACCCTCCTACAATGAGCAGTTCTTC.

The rearrangement uses TRBV27 and TRBJ2-1; the D gene is possibly TRBD1 (5 bases). The germline CDR1 and CDR2 sequences are MNHEY and SMNVEV (reference sequence). V was cut by 2 bases and J by 4 bases, with 12 bases left in between. This CDR3 region has 15 residues. CDR3 coding DNA: TGTGCCAGCAGTTTACAGGGAATGGGGTACAATGAGCAGTTCTTC. Encoded protein: CASSLQGMGYNEQFF.